The TCR beta chain under discussion was sequenced for a study of control samples from healthy donors and cancer patients. Assay used: immunoSEQ multiplex PCR; TCRdb lists only in-frame clones, some missing. The table has 190,000 or so clones, roughly 93% seen once; the top ten hold more than 1.4%. Comment on this clone: In the same sample, other DNA sequences code for this CDR3.

Germline loops: CDR1 SGHDT, CDR2 YYEEEE. The CDR3 loop spans 16 amino acids. The germline V and J ends were trimmed by 4 bases and 4 bases, with 17 bases remaining between them. This clonotype was obtained from a man younger than 35 in good health. The sequencing sample was made of blood. The chain joins TRBV5-6 to TRBJ2-2, with D perhaps matching TRBD2 (7 bases). CDR3 DNA sequence: TGTGCCAGCAGCCCAGAGGGGGGGCGGGGCACCGGGGAGCTGTTTTTT. As protein: CASSPEGGRGTGELFF. The full variable domain, completed using reference TRBV5-6 and TRBJ2-2, is DAGVTQSPTHLIKTRGQQVTLRCSPKSGHDTVSWYQQALGQGPQFIFQYYEEEERQRGNFPDRFSGHQFPNYSSELNVNALLLGDSALYLCASSPEGGRGTGELFFGEGSRLTVL.